What follows are 29 T cell receptor beta chains derived from one specimen sequenced in a study of CD4 T cells in relation to SARS-CoV-2 and coronaviruses. Repertoires were generated with immunoSEQ multiplex PCR, while TCRdb's copy carries only in-frame clones and drops some. This table has tens of thousands of clones, roughly 84% appearing once. These receptors have no identified antigens. The sample was naive CD4+ T cells from PBMCs, cultured in vitro. Subset described: naive CD4+ T cells isolated by negative enrichment. The source of these receptors is an adult with COVID-19.

The V and J genes are TRBV7-9 and TRBJ2-7, with unresolved D. With 7 bases removed from V and 5 bases from J, the gap between germline ends came to 12 bases. The CDR3 extends over 12 amino acids. CDR1 is SEHNR, CDR2 FQNEAQ, per germline (reference sequence). The CDR3 DNA is TGTGCCAGCACGCCAAAAGACCACGAGCAGTACTTC. Amino acids: CASTPKDHEQYF.

This clone was detected only a few times. The chain combines TRBV4-1 with TRBJ1-6; D may be TRBD1 (5 bases). This CDR3 is built from 18 residues. Trimming left V 4 bases short and J 0 bases short, with 16 bases between. CDR1 and CDR2 from the germline V gene are MGHRA and YSYEKL. The CDR3 DNA reads TGCGCCAGCAGCCCACGAGGGGCGGCTAGCTCCTATAATTCACCCCTCCACTTT. Translation: CASSPRGAASSYNSPLHF.

CDR3 DNA: TGTGCCAGCAGCTTAACGGCTCAGGGGTCTTGGGCTACGCAGTATTTT. Translation gives CASSLTAQGSWATQYF. The gene calls are TRBV7-3 and TRBJ2-3; perhaps TRBD1 as D (6 bases). CDR1 SGHTA and CDR2 FQGTGA come from the germline V gene. Between the trimmed V and J ends, which lost 0 bases and 8 bases, there was a span of 18 bases. This CDR3 has 16 residues. Supplemented by reference TRBV7-3 and TRBJ2-3, the full variable domain reads GAGVSQTPSNKVTEKGKYVELRCDPISGHTALYWYRQSLGQGPEFLIYFQGTGAADDSGLPNDRFFAVRPEGSVSTLKIQRTERGDSAVYLCASSLTAQGSWATQYFGPGTRLTVL.

This clone came up a few times. The rearrangement uses TRBV10-3 and TRBJ2-7, with TRBD1 as a possible D gene (5 bases). Germline CDR1 is ENHRY and CDR2 is SYGVKD. The CDR3 sequence is 13 residues long. With 5 bases removed from V and 5 bases from J, the gap between germline ends came to 13 bases. The CDR3 spells CAISSSDSDEQYF. CDR3 bases: TGTGCCATCAGTTCTAGTGACAGTGACGAGCAGTACTTC.

This chain connects TRBV21-1 to TRBJ1-5; the table's D call of TRBD1 was not tested on the DNA. TRBV21-1 is a listed pseudogene. The CDR3 spans 20 residues. CDR3 loop: CASPQVIEPQETGGNQPQHF. The DNA of the CDR3 is TGTGCCAGCCCCCAGGTGATTGAGCCCCAAGAGACAGGTGGGAATCAGCCCCAGCATTTT.

The chain recombines TRBV12-3 or TRBV12-4 with TRBJ2-1; D not resolved. With 3 bases removed from V and 3 bases from J, the gap between germline ends came to 6 bases. CDR3 length: 13 amino acids. The CDR3 DNA reads as TGTGCCAGCAGTTTTGAGAGCTACAATGAGCAGTTCTTC. Translation: CASSFESYNEQFF.

The chain combines TRBV2 with TRBJ1-5, with D unclear. The length of the CDR3 is 13 residues. The germline gives CDR1 SNHLY, CDR2 FYNNEI. The V and J ends lost 4 bases and 5 bases respectively, with 9 bases between them. CDR3 nucleotides: TGTGCCAGCAGTGTAGAGGGCTATCAGCCCCAGCATTTT. Its translation: CASSVEGYQPQHF.

This clone has only one observation. The gene calls are TRBV5-5 and TRBJ1-5, with 7 bases matching TRBD1. Germline V gene lookup returns CDR1 SGHKS and CDR2 YYEKEE (reference sequence). J gave up 1 base and V 0 bases, and 10 bases lay outside the gene matches. The CDR3 loop spans 18 amino acids. As DNA, the CDR3 is TGTGCCAGCAGCTTGGTGTACAGGGGAGGGATAAGCAATCAGCCCCAGCATTTT. Translated, it gives CASSLVYRGGISNQPQHF.

The chain recombines TRBV7-9 with TRBJ2-6; D uncertain. V was cut by 4 bases and J by 0 bases, with 10 bases left in between. Germline CDR1 is SEHNR and CDR2 is FQNEAQ (reference sequence). This CDR3 is built from 16 residues. The CDR3 bases are TGTGCCAGCAGCTGGACCCCCACCTCTGGGGCCAACGTCCTGACTTTC. Its protein is CASSWTPTSGANVLTF.

The V and J genes are TRBV7-2 and TRBJ1-3; D is ambiguous. The CDR3 runs to 13 residues. The V gene's germline CDR1 is SGHTA and CDR2 FQGNSA. V was shortened by 6 bases and J by 0 bases, with 6 bases between the two germline ends. This CDR3 is CASRQDSGNTIYF. The CDR3 DNA follows: TGTGCCAGCAGACAAGACTCTGGAAACACCATATATTTT.

V and J are TRBV5-1 and TRBJ2-5; 8 bases are shared with TRBD2. CDR1 SGHRS and CDR2 YFSETQ come from the germline V gene. V shed 7 bases and J 7 bases; nucleotides not matched to a gene: 15. The CDR3 consists of 15 residues. In DNA, the CDR3 is TGCGCCAGCCGTAGCGGGACCGAGGAGGGGGGGACCCAGTACTTC. Its translation is CASRSGTEEGGTQYF.

The chain combines TRBV11-2 with TRBJ2-7; TRBD1 matches 8 bases. The V segment lost 3 bases and the J segment 6 bases; nucleotides outside the gene matches: 4. The V gene's germline CDR1 is SGHAT and CDR2 FQNNGV. The CDR3 length is 13 residues. CDR3: CASSLTGVGEQYF. CDR3 bases: TGTGCCAGCAGCTTGACAGGGGTTGGCGAGCAGTACTTC.

V is TRBV18 and J is TRBJ1-3; TRBD1 matches at 8 bases. Trimming cost V 4 bases and J 0 bases; bases outside gene matches: 5. Germline V gene lookup returns CDR1 KGHSH and CDR2 LQKENI. This CDR3 region has 16 residues. CDR3 nucleotide sequence: TGTGCCAGCTCACTATCGACAGGGGTCTCTGGAAACACCATATATTTT. This translates into CASSLSTGVSGNTIYF.

This clone has a handful of counts. The V and J genes are TRBV7-8 and TRBJ2-5, with D perhaps matching TRBD1 or TRBD2 (5 bases each). Trimming shortened V by 4 bases and J by 1 base, and 13 bases separated the two germline ends. The CDR3 is 15 amino acids. The germline V gene encodes CDR1 SGHVS and CDR2 FQNEAQ. The CDR3 protein is CASSSARGRQETQYF. The CDR3 bases are TGTGCCAGCAGCTCAGCGAGGGGCCGCCAAGAGACCCAGTACTTC.

The count of this clone is one. V usage is TRBV4-2 and J usage is TRBJ2-1, with TRBD2 as a possible D gene (5 bases). The V end was cut by 1 base, the J end by 0 bases, with 10 bases between. The CDR3 loop spans 16 amino acids. The germline CDR1 and CDR2 sequences are LGHNA and YNFKEQ. The CDR3 region has the DNA TGTGCCAGCAGCCAAGCCTACCGGGGCTCCTACAATGAGCAGTTCTTC. Its protein is CASSQAYRGSYNEQFF.

The chain links TRBV28 to TRBJ2-7, with no clear D. Germline V CDR1 and CDR2: MDHEN, SYDVKM. V was cut by 3 bases and J by 2 bases, with 8 bases left in between. The length of the CDR3 is 13 residues. The CDR3 here is CASSFLETYEQYF. CDR3 in DNA: TGTGCCAGCAGTTTTCTAGAGACCTACGAGCAGTACTTC.

This rearrangement joins TRBV27 to TRBJ2-1; 10 nucleotides agree with TRBD2. This CDR3 has 16 residues. V lost 8 bases to trimming and J lost 2 bases; unmatched junction nucleotides: 9. The V gene's germline CDR1 is MNHEY and CDR2 SMNVEV (reference sequence). The DNA of the CDR3 is TGTGCCAGCCGACTAGCGGGTCGGTTTCCCTACAATGAGCAGTTCTTC. Residues: CASRLAGRFPYNEQFF.

This clone was seen once. V and J are TRBV30 and TRBJ2-5; TRBD1 is a possible D gene (6 bases). The CDR3 runs 12 residues. CDR1 and CDR2 (germline): GTSNPN, SVGIG (reference sequence). The V end was cut by 3 bases, the J end by 5 bases, with 10 bases between. This CDR3 is CAWSRGLETQYF. CDR3 DNA: TGTGCCTGGAGCAGGGGTTTGGAGACCCAGTACTTC.

The chain joins TRBV24-1 to TRBJ2-1, with 8 bases that match TRBD2. This CDR3 has 16 residues. V lost 2 bases and J lost 5; bases outside the gene matches: 7. Germline V gene data show CDR1 as KGHDR and CDR2 as SFDVKD. CDR3 sequence: CATSDSPGLGNNEQFF. The CDR3 DNA reads TGTGCCACCAGTGATTCTCCGGGACTAGGTAACAATGAGCAGTTCTTC.

The chain links TRBV13 to TRBJ2-5; 9 bases align to TRBD1. Per the germline V gene, CDR1 is PRHDT and CDR2 is FYEKMQ (reference sequence). The CDR3 is 14 residues long. V shed 4 bases, J shed 7 bases, and the junction held 7 bases outside the gene matches. CDR3 protein: CASSWGQGFGTQYF. The CDR3 nucleotides are TGTGCCAGCAGCTGGGGACAGGGCTTTGGGACCCAGTACTTC. The variable domain in full, completed from reference TRBV13 and TRBJ2-5, reads AAGVIQSPRHLIKEKRETATLKCYPIPRHDTVYWYQQGPGQDPQFLISFYEKMQSDKGSIPDRFSAQQFSDYHSELNMSSLELGDSALYFCASSWGQGFGTQYFGPGTRLLVL.

This chain's CDR3 is CASGGANTGELFF. The CDR3 nucleotides are TGTGCCAGCGGGGGAGCGAACACCGGGGAGCTGTTTTTT. This chain uses TRBV2 with TRBJ2-2, with D possibly called TRBD1 or TRBD2 (5 bases each). V dropped 8 bases and J dropped 0 bases, with 7 bases sitting between them. CDR1 is SNHLY, CDR2 FYNNEI, per germline. The CDR3 spans 13 residues.

This clone was seen only a few times. The rearrangement joins TRBV7-3 to TRBJ2-1, with 8 positions matching TRBD2. The CDR3 spans 16 residues. Unmatched junction bases numbered 9, after V lost 5 bases and J lost 3 bases. Germline V gives CDR1 SGHTA, CDR2 FQGTGA. In nucleotides, the CDR3 is TGTGCCAGCAGCAATAGCGGCGGGGGGTACTACAATGAGCAGTTCTTC. Protein: CASSNSGGGYYNEQFF.

The chain carries TRBV4-1 and TRBJ2-1; the D is unclear. Trimming took 2 bases from V and 7 from J, leaving 18 bases between them. This CDR3 contains 16 residues. Germline values: CDR1 MGHRA, CDR2 YSYEKL. For the CDR3, the DNA is TGCGCCAGCAGCCAATTGTTCCGTGGCAACTTAAATGAGCAGTTCTTC. Protein product: CASSQLFRGNLNEQFF.

The chain has TRBV28 and TRBJ1-3; D is ambiguous. Per germline, CDR1 MDHEN and CDR2 SYDVKM. The CDR3 length is 14 residues. The V end lost 6 bases, the J end lost 0 bases, and 9 bases lay between the germline ends. The CDR3 sequence is CASRTVGSGNTIYF. As DNA, the CDR3 is TGTGCCAGCAGAACCGTAGGCTCTGGAAACACCATATATTTT.

V usage is TRBV6-1 and J usage is TRBJ2-1; D call uncertain. The V gene's germline CDR1 is MNHNS and CDR2 SASEGT. Trimming left V 0 bases short and J 0 bases short, with 9 bases between. The CDR3 has 16 residues. The CDR3 DNA is TGTGCCAGCAGTGAAGCCCCCGCGAGCTCCTACAATGAGCAGTTCTTC. Translating gives CASSEAPASSYNEQFF.

The chain recombines TRBV19 with TRBJ2-1; 14 nucleotides match TRBD2. The CDR3 covers 14 residues. Trimming removed 6 bases from V and 8 bases from J; junction bases left unmatched: 3. The V gene's germline CDR1 is LNHDA and CDR2 SQIVND (reference sequence). The CDR3 bases are TGTGCCAGTAGGAGACTAGCGGGGGGGGATGAGCAGTTCTTC. Protein: CASRRLAGGDEQFF.

The table lists this clone with a count of one. The J gene is TRBJ1-1, the V gene TRBV19, with unresolved D. This CDR3 has 14 residues. The V end lost 3 bases, the J end lost 2 bases, and 10 bases lay between the germline ends. Germline CDR1 reads LNHDA; CDR2 reads SQIVND (reference sequence). CDR3 sequence (DNA): TGTGCCAGTAGTATGCTCGTCGGTAACACTGAAGCTTTCTTT. Encoded protein: CASSMLVGNTEAFF. The full variable domain, with the rest looked up from reference TRBV19 and TRBJ1-1, is DGGITQSPKYLFRKEGQNVTLSCEQNLNHDAMYWYRQDPGQGLRLIYYSQIVNDFQKGDIAEGYSVSREKKESFPLTVTSAQKNPTAFYLCASSMLVGNTEAFFGQGTRLTVV.

V is TRBV5-1 and J is TRBJ2-6; the D is unclear. Trimming took 5 bases from V and 0 from J, leaving 12 bases between them. The V gene's germline CDR1 is SGHRS and CDR2 YFSETQ. This CDR3 contains 16 residues. The CDR3 sequence: CASRETWGSGANVLTF. For the CDR3, the DNA is TGCGCCAGCAGAGAAACTTGGGGCTCTGGGGCCAACGTCCTGACTTTC. Together with reference TRBV5-1 and TRBJ2-6, the CDR3 gives the full variable domain: KAGVTQTPRYLIKTRGQQVTLSCSPISGHRSVSWYQQTPGQGLQFLFEYFSETQRNKGNFPGRFSGRQFSNSRSEMNVSTLELGDSALYLCASRETWGSGANVLTFGAGSRLTVL.

The chain carries TRBV5-4 and TRBJ2-2, with D possibly being TRBD1 (5 bases). The CDR3 covers 13 residues. Germline V CDR1 and CDR2: SGHNT, YYREEE (reference sequence). V shed 5 bases and J shed 8 bases, with 13 bases lying between them. The CDR3 sequence is CASRDEKGGELFF. The CDR3, as DNA: TGTGCCAGCAGGGATGAGAAGGGGGGGGAGCTGTTTTTT.